Listed below are T cell receptor beta chains from one sample, sequenced in a study of beta chain features in type 1 diabetes. Using immunoSEQ multiplex PCR, the repertoire was profiled, and TCRdb retains in-frame clones only, with some absent. Among 350,000 to 450,000 clones, roughly 13% were seen once, and the ten largest hold roughly 0.038%. Sequencing input: naive CD4+ T cells from blood. The receptors shown here come from a man aged 25 to 40 in good health. CDR3s include the opening cysteine and the closing phenylalanine or tryptophan. The D gene is left open where the match is weak. Where a row states a size, it is once, few, many or the class of an expanded clone; other rows omit it.

>TRBJ2-1|NA|TRBV19|NA
TGTGCCAGCGGACAGTTTGCCCTCAATGAGCAGTTCTTC
CASGQFALNEQFF
>TRBJ2-5|few|TRBV4-3|NA
TGCGCCAGCAGCCAAGTCGCGGCGCTCGAGACCCAGTACTTC
CASSQVAALETQYF
>TRBJ2-3|NA|TRBV10-3|TRBD2
TGTGCCATCAGTGTTCTAGCGGGGGCGAATAGCACAGATACGCAGTATTTT
CAISVLAGANSTDTQYF
>TRBJ2-1|NA|TRBV6-5|NA
TGTGCCAGCAGTTATGACGGGAGCTCCTACAATGAGCAGTTCTTC
CASSYDGSSYNEQFF
>TRBJ2-7|NA|TRBV7-7|TRBD1
TGTGCCAGCAGCCAGGACAGGGCCCACGAGCAGTACTTC
CASSQDRAHEQYF
>TRBJ2-3|few|TRBV7-2|NA
TGTGCCAGCAGCTTATTAACAGATACGCAGTATTTT
CASSLLTDTQYF
>TRBJ2-1|NA|TRBV10-1|TRBD2
TGCGCCAGCAGTGTAGCGGGGGGCAACGCGCAGTTCTTC
CASSVAGGNAQFF
>TRBJ2-7|NA|TRBV28|TRBD1
TGTGCCAGCAGCCTAGGGGGCATGGTTGTCAACGAGCAGTACTTC
CASSLGGMVVNEQYF
>TRBJ2-6|NA|TRBV21-1|NA
TGTGCCAGCAGCAAAGTTGTAGCGGTCCGCTCTGGGGCCAACGTCCTGACTTTC
CASSKVVAVRSGANVLTF
>TRBJ2-1|NA|TRBV18|NA
TGTGCCAGCTCACCACCGAATGGCGATGAGCAGTTCTTC
CASSPPNGDEQFF
>TRBJ2-1|few|TRBV11-2|NA
TGTGCCAGCAGCTCCGCGGGACGTACCTACAATGAGCAGTTCTTC
CASSSAGRTYNEQFF
>TRBJ2-5|NA|TRBV15|NA
TGTGCCACCAGAGCCAGGCTCGTCCAAGAGACCCAGTACTTC
CATRARLVQETQYF
>TRBJ2-7|few|TRBV19|NA
TGTGCCAGTAGTAGCTCCTACGAGCAGTACTTC
CASSSSYEQYF
>TRBJ2-1|NA|TRBV27|TRBD2
TGTGCCAGCAGCTATAGCGGGATGGCCAATGAGCAGTTCTTC
CASSYSGMANEQFF
>TRBJ1-6|once|TRBV5-4|NA
TGTGCCAGCAGCTTGAGGCTTACGAATTCACCCCTCCACTTT
CASSLRLTNSPLHF
>TRBJ2-2|NA|TRBV4-2|TRBD2
TGTGCGGGCAGCCAAGATATTAGCGGGGGAAGCACCGGGGAGCTGTTTTTT
CAGSQDISGGSTGELFF
>TRBJ1-2|few|TRBV10-3|TRBD1
TGTGCCATCAGTGACCTGGGACAGAGCTATGGCTACACCTTC
CAISDLGQSYGYTF
>TRBJ2-5|few|TRBV7-9|NA
TGTGCCAGCAGCTTAGGTCCCCACAGCGCTGGCGAGACCCAGTACTTC
CASSLGPHSAGETQYF
>TRBJ1-6|NA|TRBV5-1|NA
TGCGCCAGCAACATCGAGGGACATTATAATTCACCCCTCCACTTT
CASNIEGHYNSPLHF
>TRBJ1-2|NA|TRBV29-1|NA
TGCAGCGTTGACCATGGCTACACCTTC
CSVDHGYTF
>TRBJ1-1|NA|TRBV5-6|NA
TGTGCCAGCAGCTTGGCCCAGAAAAACACTGAAGCTTTCTTT
CASSLAQKNTEAFF
>TRBJ2-4|few|TRBV11-3|NA
TGTGCCAGCACCTCTGGGCAGCACAAAAACATTCAGTACTTC
CASTSGQHKNIQYF
>TRBJ2-4|NA|TRBV18|NA
TGTGCCAGCTCACCGGTGGTTAGAAACATTCAGTACTTC
CASSPVVRNIQYF
>TRBJ2-1|few|TRBV13|NA
TGTGCCAGCAGCTATACCGGGACAACGGATGGTGAGCAGTTCTTC
CASSYTGTTDGEQFF
>TRBJ2-3|few|TRBV20-1|NA
TGCAGTGCTACCCTCTCAGATACGCAGTATTTT
CSATLSDTQYF
>TRBJ2-1|few|TRBV29-1|TRBD2
TGCAGCGTTGATGAGCGGGAGAGGTCCTACAATGAGCAGTTCTTC
CSVDERERSYNEQFF
>TRBJ2-5|few|TRBV20-1|NA
TGCAGTGGCTCTCAAGAGACCCAGTACTTC
CSGSQETQYF
>TRBJ2-5|NA|TRBV6-5|NA
TGTGCCAGCACGGGACGCGGCCCAGAGACCCAGTACTTC
CASTGRGPETQYF
>TRBJ2-3|few|TRBV7-9|NA
TGTGCCAGCAGCCGTGGACAGACCTACACAGATACGCAGTATTTT
CASSRGQTYTDTQYF
>TRBJ2-7|few|TRBV9|NA
TGTGCCAGCAGCGTAGGCGGGTCCTCAGCCTACGAGCAGTACTTC
CASSVGGSSAYEQYF
>TRBJ1-2|NA|TRBV4-3|NA
TGCGCCAGCAGCCAAGAACGTGAGGGATATGGCTACACCTTC
CASSQEREGYGYTF
>TRBJ2-3|NA|TRBV7-6|NA
TGTGCCGTCAGTCGGACAGCTAGCACAGATACGCAGTATTTT
CAVSRTASTDTQYF
>TRBJ2-3|NA|TRBV18|NA
TGTGCCAGCTCACTTCTGCCAAGCGGTCCCATAGGCGATACGCAGTATTTT
CASSLLPSGPIGDTQYF
>TRBJ1-1|NA|TRBV25-1|TRBD1
TGTGCCAGCAGTGAATTTGGACAGGGGAACACTGAAGCTTTCTTT
CASSEFGQGNTEAFF
>TRBJ2-1|few|TRBV7-9|NA
TGTGCCAGCAGCTTAGCGCTATTGACGAACAATGAGCAGTTCTTC
CASSLALLTNNEQFF
>TRBJ2-1|NA|TRBV4-3|NA
TGCGCCAGCAGCCAAGTGACTAGCTCCTACAATGAGCAGTTCTTC
CASSQVTSSYNEQFF
>TRBJ2-3|few|TRBV11-3|NA
TGTGCCAGCACGCGGGGATTTGATACGCAGTATTTT
CASTRGFDTQYF
>TRBJ2-3|few|TRBV20-1|TRBD2
TGCAGTGCAGTTAGCGGGGATACGCAGTATTTT
CSAVSGDTQYF